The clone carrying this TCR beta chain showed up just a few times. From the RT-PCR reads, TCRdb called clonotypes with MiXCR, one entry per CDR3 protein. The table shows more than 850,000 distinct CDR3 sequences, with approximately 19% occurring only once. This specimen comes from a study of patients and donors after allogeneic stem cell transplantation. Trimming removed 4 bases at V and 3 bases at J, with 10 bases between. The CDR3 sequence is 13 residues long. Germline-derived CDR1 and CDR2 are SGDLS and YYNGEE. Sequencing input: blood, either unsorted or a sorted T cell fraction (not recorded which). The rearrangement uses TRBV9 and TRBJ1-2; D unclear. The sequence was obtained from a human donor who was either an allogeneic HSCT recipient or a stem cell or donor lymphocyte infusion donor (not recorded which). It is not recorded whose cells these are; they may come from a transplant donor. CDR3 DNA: TGTGCCAGCAGCTCCAAGGGCGACTATGGCTACACCTTC. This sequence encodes CASSSKGDYGYTF.